A single sample is the source of the 7 T cell receptor beta chains below, sequenced in a study of blood T cell repertoires in COVID-19. The protocol was immunoSEQ multiplex PCR, while the TCRdb copy is restricted to in-frame clones and leaves out a portion. The data show about 260,000 clones, approximately 90% seen once. Source material: PBMCs or T cells enriched from blood (not recorded which). These receptors were collected from a man aged 50 to 60 who had been exposed to COVID-19.

The J gene is TRBJ2-6, the V gene TRBV6-2 or TRBV6-3; D is possibly TRBD1 (5 bases). Trimming cost V 6 bases and J 0 bases, with 12 bases left between them. Germline CDR1 is MNHEY and CDR2 is SVGEGT. The CDR3 is 16 amino acids. In DNA, the CDR3 is TGTGCCAGCAGCCCTTGGGGCCGCTCTGGGGCCAACGTCCTGACTTTC. It codes for CASSPWGRSGANVLTF.

The chain has TRBV9 and TRBJ2-1; 8 bases agree with TRBD2. Germline V CDR1 and CDR2: SGDLS, YYNGEE. J gave up 0 bases and V 5 bases, and 4 bases lay outside the gene matches. This CDR3 has 15 residues. The DNA for the CDR3 is TGTGCCAGCAGTGCGAGCGGGGGCTCCTACAATGAGCAGTTCTTC. Translated, it gives CASSASGGSYNEQFF. The full variable domain, rest sourced from reference TRBV9 and TRBJ2-1, is DSGVTQTPKHLITATGQRVTLRCSPRSGDLSVYWYQQSLDQGLQFLIQYYNGEERAKGNILERFSAQQFPDLHSELNLSSLELGDSALYFCASSASGGSYNEQFFGPGTRLTVL.

Worth noting for this clone: Other DNA sequences of this sample code for an identical CDR3. The rearrangement uses TRBV18 and TRBJ1-2; no clear D gene. The CDR3 is 12 amino acids. V dropped 3 bases and J dropped 6 bases, with 8 bases sitting between them. Per germline, CDR1 KGHSH and CDR2 LQKENI. This CDR3 reads CASSPSGDGYTF. CDR3 DNA: TGTGCCAGCTCACCTTCCGGGGATGGCTACACCTTC.

This chain joins TRBV6-6 and TRBJ2-1; a weak D match, TRBD2 (7 bases). The germline V and J ends were trimmed by 6 bases and 2 bases, with 14 bases remaining between them. The CDR3 is 15 amino acids. Germline V gene data show CDR1 as MNHNY and CDR2 as SVGAGI (reference sequence). CDR3 sequence: CASSYRGGAYNEQFF. CDR3 nucleotides: TGTGCCAGCAGCTACCGAGGGGGGGCCTACAATGAGCAGTTCTTC.

The chain recombines TRBV5-1 with TRBJ2-5; 7 positions agree with TRBD2. Germline CDR1 SGHRS, CDR2 YFSETQ. The V gene end was trimmed by 2 bases and the J gene end by 4 bases; junction bases not matched to a gene: 5. The CDR3 runs 14 residues. The DNA of the CDR3 is TGCGCCAGCAGCTTCGGAGGGGAGGGAGAGACCCAGTACTTC. The encoded protein is CASSFGGEGETQYF. The full variable domain, in which reference TRBV5-1 and TRBJ2-5 provide the parts outside the CDR3, is KAGVTQTPRYLIKTRGQQVTLSCSPISGHRSVSWYQQTPGQGLQFLFEYFSETQRNKGNFPGRFSGRQFSNSRSEMNVSTLELGDSALYLCASSFGGEGETQYFGPGTRLLVL.

There are a few counts of this clone. The V and J genes are TRBV18 and TRBJ2-2; D may be TRBD1 (5 bases). The CDR3 sequence is 17 residues long. CDR1 and CDR2 (germline): KGHSH, LQKENI. V was clipped by 3 bases and J by 4 bases, with 18 bases between them. CDR3 sequence reads: CASSPQIQVLGTGELFF. DNA for the CDR3: TGTGCCAGCTCACCCCAAATACAGGTTCTGGGCACCGGGGAGCTGTTTTTT.

This clone was detected once. Other nucleotide sequences in the sample specify the same CDR3. This chain links TRBV2 with TRBJ2-2; weak D call: TRBD2 (5 bases). V was trimmed by 1 base and J by 5 bases, leaving 8 bases between them. CDR3 length: 14 amino acids. Per germline, CDR1 SNHLY and CDR2 FYNNEI. The CDR3 loop reads CASSEDRGTGELFF. The CDR3 coding sequence is TGTGCCAGCAGTGAAGATCGAGGGACCGGGGAGCTGTTTTTT.